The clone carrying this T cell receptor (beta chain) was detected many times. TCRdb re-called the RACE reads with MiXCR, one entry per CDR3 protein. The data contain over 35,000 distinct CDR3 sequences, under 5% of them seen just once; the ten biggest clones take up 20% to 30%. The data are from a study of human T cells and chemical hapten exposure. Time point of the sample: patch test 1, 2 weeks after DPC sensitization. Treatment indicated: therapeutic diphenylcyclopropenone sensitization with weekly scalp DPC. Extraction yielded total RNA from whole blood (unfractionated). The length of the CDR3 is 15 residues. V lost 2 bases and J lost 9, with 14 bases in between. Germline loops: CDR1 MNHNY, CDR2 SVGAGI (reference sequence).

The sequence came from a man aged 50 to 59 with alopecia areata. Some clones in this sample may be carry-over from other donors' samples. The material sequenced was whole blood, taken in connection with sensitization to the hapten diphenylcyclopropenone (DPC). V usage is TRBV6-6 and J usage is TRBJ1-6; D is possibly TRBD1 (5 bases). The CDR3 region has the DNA TGTGCCAGCAGTTACGGAATTCAGGGCAGTTCACCCCTCCACTTT. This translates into CASSYGIQGSSPLHF.